This T cell receptor (beta chain) was captured in a study of blood T cell repertoires in COVID-19. Trimming left V 5 bases short and J 7 bases short, with 15 bases between. The CDR3 spans 14 residues. Per the germline V gene, CDR1 is LNHDA and CDR2 is SQIVND (reference sequence). The protocol was immunoSEQ multiplex PCR, while the TCRdb copy is restricted to in-frame clones and leaves out a portion. The sample lists some 31,000 clones, around 85% occurring once. The sequence derives from a man at least 80 years old with active COVID-19. Sequenced: peripheral blood. V and J are TRBV19 and TRBJ2-1; D possibly corresponds to TRBD2 (7 bases). The CDR3 loop is CASSLGGPGNEQFF. CDR3 sequence (DNA): TGTGCCAGTAGTCTGGGGGGGCCTGGGAATGAGCAGTTCTTC.